This T cell receptor (beta chain) came from a study of T cells expressing NK-cell markers. TCRdb re-called the 5' RACE reads and gives one entry per CDR3 protein, without DNA. The table lists over 150,000 distinct CDR3 sequences. This CDR3 region has 15 residues. The chain combines TRBV23-1 with TRBJ2-2. TRBV23-1 is sorted into the ORF group, with uncertain function. This sequence originates from a man aged 18-75 years in good health. The specimen sequenced was blood T cells: a sorted CD56 or NKG2C T cell subset, CD4+ or CD8+ T cells, or bulk PBMC T cells (not recorded which). This CDR3 reads CASSQEVLESGELFF.